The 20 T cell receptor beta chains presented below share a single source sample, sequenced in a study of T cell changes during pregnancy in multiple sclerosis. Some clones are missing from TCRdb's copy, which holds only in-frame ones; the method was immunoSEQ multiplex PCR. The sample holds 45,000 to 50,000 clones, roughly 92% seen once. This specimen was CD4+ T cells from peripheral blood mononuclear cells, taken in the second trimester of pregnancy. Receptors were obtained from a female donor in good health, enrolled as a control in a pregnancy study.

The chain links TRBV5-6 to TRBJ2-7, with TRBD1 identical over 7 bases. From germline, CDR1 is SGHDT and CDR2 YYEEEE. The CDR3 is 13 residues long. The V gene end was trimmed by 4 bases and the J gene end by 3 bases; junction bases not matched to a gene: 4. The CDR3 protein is CASSRDRVYEQYF. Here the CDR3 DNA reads TGTGCCAGCAGCCGGGACAGAGTCTACGAGCAGTACTTC.

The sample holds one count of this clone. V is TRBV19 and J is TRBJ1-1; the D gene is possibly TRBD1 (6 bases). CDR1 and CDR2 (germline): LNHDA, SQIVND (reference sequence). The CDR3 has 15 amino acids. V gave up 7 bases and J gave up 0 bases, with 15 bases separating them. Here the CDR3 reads CASTPNGQLNTEAFF. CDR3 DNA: TGTGCCAGTACCCCAAACGGACAGTTGAACACTGAAGCTTTCTTT. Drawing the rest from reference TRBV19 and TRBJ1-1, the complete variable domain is DGGITQSPKYLFRKEGQNVTLSCEQNLNHDAMYWYRQDPGQGLRLIYYSQIVNDFQKGDIAEGYSVSREKKESFPLTVTSAQKNPTAFYLCASTPNGQLNTEAFFGQGTRLTVV.

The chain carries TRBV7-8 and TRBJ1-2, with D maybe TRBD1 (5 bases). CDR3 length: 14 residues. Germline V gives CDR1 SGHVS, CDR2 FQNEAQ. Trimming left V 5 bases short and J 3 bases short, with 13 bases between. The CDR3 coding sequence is TGTGCCAGCAGCCCCCAGGGTGGCCACTATGGCTACACCTTC. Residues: CASSPQGGHYGYTF.

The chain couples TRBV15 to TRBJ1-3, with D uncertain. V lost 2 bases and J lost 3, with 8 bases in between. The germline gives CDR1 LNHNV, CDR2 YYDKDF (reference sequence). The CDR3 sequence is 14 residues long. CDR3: CATSRQEHGNTIYF. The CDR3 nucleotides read TGTGCCACCAGCAGACAGGAACATGGAAACACCATATATTTT.

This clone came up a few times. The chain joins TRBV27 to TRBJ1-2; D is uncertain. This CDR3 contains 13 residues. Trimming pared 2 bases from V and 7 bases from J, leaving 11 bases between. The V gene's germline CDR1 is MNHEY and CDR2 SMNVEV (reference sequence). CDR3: CASSLGWGGGYTF. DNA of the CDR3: TGTGCCAGCAGTTTAGGCTGGGGAGGTGGCTACACCTTC.

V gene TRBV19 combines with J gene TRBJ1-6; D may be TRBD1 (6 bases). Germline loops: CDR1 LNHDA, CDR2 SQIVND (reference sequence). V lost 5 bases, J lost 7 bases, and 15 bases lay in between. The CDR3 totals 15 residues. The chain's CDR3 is CASSVPGHTNSPLHF. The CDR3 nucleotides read TGTGCCAGTAGTGTACCGGGACACACAAATTCACCCCTCCACTTT.

In DNA, the CDR3 is TGTGCCTGGAGTAAACTAGCGGGGAGCACAGATACGCAGTATTTT. Protein sequence: CAWSKLAGSTDTQYF. The chain uses TRBV30 and TRBJ2-3, with 10 bases matching TRBD2. Germline trimming cut 2 bases from V and 0 bases from J; bases unmatched to any gene: 2. Germline CDR1 and CDR2: GTSNPN and SVGIG (reference sequence). The CDR3 extends over 15 amino acids.

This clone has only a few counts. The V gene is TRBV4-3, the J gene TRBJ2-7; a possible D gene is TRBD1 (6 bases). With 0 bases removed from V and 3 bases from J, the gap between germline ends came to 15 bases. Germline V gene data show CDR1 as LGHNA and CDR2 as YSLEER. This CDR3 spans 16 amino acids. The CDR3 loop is CASSQDRTAFRYEQYF. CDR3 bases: TGCGCCAGCAGCCAAGATAGGACAGCCTTTCGCTACGAGCAGTACTTC.

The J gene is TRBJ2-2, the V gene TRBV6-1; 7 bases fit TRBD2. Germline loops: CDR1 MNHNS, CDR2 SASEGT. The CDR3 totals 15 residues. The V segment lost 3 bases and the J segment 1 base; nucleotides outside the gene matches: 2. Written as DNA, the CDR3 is TGTGCCAGCAGTGATGGGGGGGAGAACACCGGGGAGCTGTTTTTT. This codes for CASSDGGENTGELFF.

The CDR3 loop is CASSDSTGGKFETQYF. The CDR3 DNA sequence: TGTGCCAGCAGTGACTCCACAGGGGGCAAGTTTGAGACCCAGTACTTC. The V call is TRBV25-1, the J call TRBJ2-5; 9 bases map to TRBD1. The CDR3 spans 16 residues. The V gene's germline CDR1 is MGHDK and CDR2 SYGVNS. V lost 3 bases, J lost 5 bases, and 10 bases stayed unmatched. Variable domain in full (rest from reference TRBV25-1 and TRBJ2-5): EADIYQTPRYLVIGTGKKITLECSQTMGHDKMYWYQQDPGMELHLIHYSYGVNSTEKGDLSSESTVSRIRTEHFPLTLESARPSHTSQYLCASSDSTGGKFETQYFGPGTRLLVL.

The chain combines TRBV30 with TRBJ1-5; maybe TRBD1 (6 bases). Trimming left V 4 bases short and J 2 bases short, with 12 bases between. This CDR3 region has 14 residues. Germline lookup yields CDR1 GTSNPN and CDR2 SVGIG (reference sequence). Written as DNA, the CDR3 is TGTGCCTGGAATCCAGGGGTGGGCAATCAGCCCCAGCATTTT. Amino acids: CAWNPGVGNQPQHF.

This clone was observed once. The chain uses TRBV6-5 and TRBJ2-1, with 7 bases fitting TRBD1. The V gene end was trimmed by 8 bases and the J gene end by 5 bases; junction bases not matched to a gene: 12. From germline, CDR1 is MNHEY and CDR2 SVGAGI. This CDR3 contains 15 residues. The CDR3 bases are TGTGCCAGCCGAACGACAGGGCTATTCGACAATGAGCAGTTCTTC. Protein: CASRTTGLFDNEQFF.

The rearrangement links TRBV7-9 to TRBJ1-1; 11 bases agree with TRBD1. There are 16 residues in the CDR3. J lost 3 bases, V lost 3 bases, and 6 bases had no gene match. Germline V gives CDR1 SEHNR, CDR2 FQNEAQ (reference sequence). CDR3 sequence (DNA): TGTGCCAGCAGCTTGGGGGACAGGGGGAGGGACACTGAAGCTTTCTTT. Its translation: CASSLGDRGRDTEAFF.

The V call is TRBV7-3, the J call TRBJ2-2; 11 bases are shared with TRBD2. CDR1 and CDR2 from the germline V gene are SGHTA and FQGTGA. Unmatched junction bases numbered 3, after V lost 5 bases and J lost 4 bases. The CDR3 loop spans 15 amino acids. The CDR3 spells CASSVSGGGTGELFF. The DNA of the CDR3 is TGTGCCAGCAGCGTTAGCGGGGGGGGCACCGGGGAGCTGTTTTTT.

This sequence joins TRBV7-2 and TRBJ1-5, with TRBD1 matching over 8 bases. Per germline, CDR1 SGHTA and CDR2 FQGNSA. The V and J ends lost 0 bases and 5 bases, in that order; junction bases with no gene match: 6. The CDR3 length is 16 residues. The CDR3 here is CASSLASGQAYQPQHF. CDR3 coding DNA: TGTGCCAGCAGCTTAGCTTCGGGACAGGCTTATCAGCCCCAGCATTTT.

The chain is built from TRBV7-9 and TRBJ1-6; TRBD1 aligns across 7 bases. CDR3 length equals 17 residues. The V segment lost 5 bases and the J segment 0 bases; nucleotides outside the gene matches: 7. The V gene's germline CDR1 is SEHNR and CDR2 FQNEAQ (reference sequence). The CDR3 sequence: CASSDRDGSSYNSPLHF. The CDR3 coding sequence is TGTGCCAGCAGCGACAGGGACGGTAGCTCCTATAATTCACCCCTCCACTTT.

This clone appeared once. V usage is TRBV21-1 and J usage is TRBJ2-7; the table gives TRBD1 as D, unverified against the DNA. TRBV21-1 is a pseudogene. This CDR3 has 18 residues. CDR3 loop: CASSKVDPPKGASYEQYF. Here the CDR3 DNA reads TGTGCCAGCAGCAAAGTCGACCCTCCAAAGGGGGCCTCCTACGAGCAGTACTTC.

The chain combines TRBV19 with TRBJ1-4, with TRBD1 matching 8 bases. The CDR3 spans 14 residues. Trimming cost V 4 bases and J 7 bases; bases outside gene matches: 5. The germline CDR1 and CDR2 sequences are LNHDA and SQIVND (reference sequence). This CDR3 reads CASSTTGVGEKLFF. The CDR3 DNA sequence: TGTGCCAGTAGTACGACAGGGGTTGGTGAAAAACTGTTTTTT.

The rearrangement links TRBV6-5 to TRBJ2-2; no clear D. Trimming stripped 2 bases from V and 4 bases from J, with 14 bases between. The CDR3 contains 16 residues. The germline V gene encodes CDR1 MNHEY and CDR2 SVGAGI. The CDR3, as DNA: TGTGCCAGCAGTTACACGGCGCACAGACCCACCGGGGAGCTGTTTTTT. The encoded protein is CASSYTAHRPTGELFF.

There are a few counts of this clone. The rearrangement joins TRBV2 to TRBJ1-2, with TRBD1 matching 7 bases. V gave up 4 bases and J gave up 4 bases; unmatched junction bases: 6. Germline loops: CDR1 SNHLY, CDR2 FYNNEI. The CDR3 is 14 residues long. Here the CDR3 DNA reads TGTGCCAGCAGTGTTTTATCAGGGGGCTATGGCTACACCTTC. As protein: CASSVLSGGYGYTF.